This TCR beta chain was identified in a study of cytomegalovirus exposure and HLA in healthy donors (dated by TCRdb to 2015 to 2018). The study in broad terms: In an earlier analysis of under 750 of the donors, under 300 Gb of sequence data and some 120 million unique TCR beta sequences from about 179 million T cells were reported. An early release covering about 600 HLA-typed donors comprised roughly 300 gigabases of sequencing data and roughly 86 million unique TCR sequences. Of the roughly 400 genotyped donors, around 81% fell in the genetic ancestry cluster associated with self-reported Caucasian donors. The study aimed to test whether cataloging public T cell receptors could reveal signatures of past pathogen exposure. The study profiled the T cell repertoires of about 640 subjects by immunosequencing and related them to cytomegalovirus serostatus. In addition to the first cohort of around 670 subjects, a separate validation cohort of 120 different subjects was used. To predict cytomegalovirus infection status, the study combined high-throughput TCR immunosequencing, statistical association of individual TCRs with disease status, and machine learning. A later analysis re-analyzed previously published TCR beta repertoires from roughly 690 donors and added high-resolution HLA genotyping to study TCR occurrence patterns. Rather than drawing on any new phenotypic data, the later analysis identified candidate immune exposures from TCR beta sequences and the way those sequences occurred across donors. An earlier analysis of 500 to 750 of the donors applied high-throughput TCR beta sequencing to assess whether each TCR beta V gene segment acted as functional or pseudogenic. Donor age, sex, ethnicity and CMV serostatus were compiled together with the repertoire data. Genome-wide SNP genotypes for about 60% of the roughly 700 donors were used in a later genetic analysis, which treated that subset as a discovery cohort. Every discovery cohort repertoire had been produced on one sequencing platform. HLA typing included class I and class II loci at four-digit resolution. The number of typed donors differed by locus: roughly 620-640 for A, B, C, DRB1 and DQB1; 500 to 550 for DQA1; approximately 600 for DPA1; and 450 to 480 for DPB1. Because of strong linkage in the cohort, roughly five DR-DQ haplotypes were treated as single units for association and clustering. Among roughly 400 genotyped donors of the cohort, an average of around 220,000 unique TCR beta nucleotide sequences was sequenced per donor, of which approximately 19% were non-productive.

The cohort comprised some 700 healthy bone marrow donors. All cohort members were sampled while nominally healthy, although unrecorded immune exposures were likely present. The donor was CMV seronegative and was included in the group of hundreds of seronegative cohort members. A peripheral blood sample was collected from each donor, and TCR beta sequencing was performed on peripheral blood mononuclear cells. The Qiagen DNeasy Blood Extraction Kit was used to extract genomic DNA from the blood cell samples. Library preparation was by the immunoSEQ multiplex PCR assay. For the multiplex PCR, a mixture combining 60 forward primers for TCR Vbeta segments and 13 reverse primers for TCR Jbeta segments was used. A multiplex PCR assay on genomic DNA amplified the CDR3 region of rearranged TCR beta genes. On the Illumina HiSeq System, the amplified TCR beta libraries were sequenced as 87-base-pair reads. In the paper's pipeline: Across the 500 to 850 repertoires, a later analysis counted 60 million to 90 million unique TCR beta chains, roughly 11 million of which were shared by at least two donors. Raw reads were error-corrected and collapsed into unique sequences with a nearest-neighbor algorithm that merged closely related sequences to remove PCR and sequencing errors. To assign V, D and J gene segments, CDR3 sequences were aligned to IMGT reference sequences. For a sequence to be retained, a match of at least six nucleotides to both a V gene segment and a J gene segment was required. Rearrangements were called productive when the CDR3 lacked stop codons and stayed in frame with V and J; all others were non-productive. Following IMGT convention, CDR3 was defined as the stretch from the second conserved V-encoded cysteine up to the conserved J-encoded phenylalanine. Sequences without an unambiguous match to a single V gene segment were excluded from the earlier analysis of 450 to 650 of the donors. An earlier analysis of a few hundred of the donors classified V segments as functional when productive rearrangements were above 56.7% and as segregating when the standard deviation between donors was above 5%. A statistical classification framework was built for diagnosing cytomegalovirus status from the catalog of TCR beta chain sequences. In a later analysis, V and J genes were assigned by comparing TCR nucleotide sequences against IMGT/GENE-DB human TR gene sequences. A later analysis assigned CDR3 sequences and most-parsimonious VDJ recombination scenarios with the TCRdist pipeline. In a later analysis, each TCR beta chain was defined by its CDR3 amino acid sequence together with its V-gene family, and reads without a unique V-gene family were excluded. In a later analysis, fewer than 600 highly shared, low-generation-probability nucleotide sequences were removed to address suspected cross-contamination and a sequencing artifact. For each public chain, a later analysis derived a clonal expansion index from normalized ranks of inferred template counts within each repertoire. A later analysis computed generation probabilities with a VDJ recombination model fitted to out-of-frame rearrangements, and checked the results against IGoR. In a later analysis, hypergeometric tests were used to score TCR-TCR, TCR-HLA and TCR-CMV co-occurrence, with a repertoire-size bias correction applied to TCR pairs. False discovery rates were estimated in a later analysis by permuting HLA or CMV assignments 20 times. A later analysis grouped co-occurring TCRs with DBSCAN, adding TCRdist sequence similarity when clustering within HLA-allele-positive subsets. For co-occurrence clustering, repertoires with fewer than 30,000 or more than 120,000 public chains were excluded, along with four or five repertoires with anomalous nucleotide sharing. In its TCRdb copy, this immuneACCESS table keeps in-frame sequences only and misses some clones. Where compared with another copy, unresolved V genes explain less than half of these, and the others have no known cause. V and J calls and clone size come straight from that table; D and trimming were deduced from the DNA. The sample table holds some 200,000 clones. Around 0.7% of the sample lies in the top ten.

In regard to this clone: Its recognized antigen is unknown.

Overall results and qualifications from the work: Broadly in line with IMGT annotations, most TCR beta V segments showed up in productive rearrangements about 87% or about 30% of the time in an earlier analysis of some 590 of the donors. A later analysis associated 15,000 or so TCR beta sequences with specific HLA alleles at a false discovery rate of 0.05. Most TCR sequences were seen in very few donors, while some public TCRs were found in many individuals. Compared with equally common non-associated chains, HLA-associated TCR beta chains in a later analysis were more clonally expanded and had lower generation probabilities. The authors suggested that the approach could potentially be extended to other disease states and immunological phenotypes. A later analysis found that TCR association rates varied across HLA loci, with DRB1 alleles showing the most associated TCRs and HLA-C alleles the fewest. Sequencing depth was assumed to be roughly uniform across donors in the presence/absence analyses, though that assumption may not hold. A further reported finding was that TCR beta sequences accurately predicted the HLA-A and HLA-B alleles for most subjects in the first cohort. The classifier was reported to diagnose cytomegalovirus status with high specificity and sensitivity in both the original and validation cohorts. The earlier analysis of about 600 of the donors excluded about 16 rarely observed V segments, including chromosome 9 orphons, because counts were too low. According to a later analysis, parvovirus B19, influenza, CMV and Epstein-Barr virus appeared linked to several top co-occurrence clusters. A total of 164 TCR beta chains were listed by the study as associated with cytomegalovirus. In a later genetic analysis, a missense DCLRE1C variant was associated with V-gene and J-gene trimming of TCR beta chains, and the association was replicated in an independent cohort. In a later analysis, most CMV-associated TCR beta chains were found to appear HLA-restricted, with HLA associations seemingly driven largely by CMV exposure. Compared with the roughly 670-donor mean, donors in an Asian-associated ancestry cluster had fewer N-insertions in productive TCRs, according to a later genetic analysis. Because HLA typing was unavailable for some donors at each locus, only the typed subset was used in association tests. A group of highly shared sequence variants was considered likely to be a technical artifact of the sequencing pipeline. This cohort had only TCR beta chains sequenced, and the lack of alpha or paired-chain data limited which features could be detected. Strong co-occurrence of HLA alleles, especially DR and DQ, made assigning TCR associations to individual alleles difficult. Correlated functional status among segregating V segments might reflect linkage disequilibrium, but an unknown experimental factor could not be ruled out. In vitro tests confirmed that a few of the cytomegalovirus-associated TCR beta chains recognize cytomegalovirus antigens. The only immune exposure information available for the cohort was CMV serostatus.

The sequence was obtained from a boy between 10 and 17 years old in good health and CMV-seronegative. Sample: PBMCs.

The CDR3 has the sequence CASRGGTGVSYEQYF. Read as DNA, the sequence is TGTGCCAGCAGAGGGGGGACAGGAGTCTCCTACGAGCAGTACTTC. The chain links TRBV28 with TRBJ2-7; 8 junctional bases match TRBD1. CDR1 MDHEN and CDR2 SYDVKM are derived from the germline V gene. Relative to germline, V is missing 6 bases and J is missing 0 bases, with 7 bases of the junction outside any gene match. The CDR3 contains 15 residues, cysteine and phenylalanine counted. CDR3 DNA is the only sequence kept; it has 45 bases, read in frame from the first base.